This TCR beta chain originates from a study of regulatory T cells in long-lasting Graves disease. Points from the study as a whole: Persistent Graves' patients showed reduced TCR diversity versus newly diagnosed patients. In persistent patients, shared public clonotypes (about 2,800) outnumbered those in new patients (around 1,000). Peripheral blood alone, not thyroid tissue, underwent study.

There are many counts of this clonotype. Its antigen remains unidentified. Relying on iRepertoire HTBI primers and Arm-PCR of CDR3 regions, the team built TCR beta libraries. TCRdb re-analysed the multiplex PCR reads in MiXCR, keeping a single row per CDR3 protein. The sample lists a few hundred thousand distinct CDR3 sequences, around a fifth seen once, with about 12% in the top ten. Time point defined: persistent/refractory GD, antithyroid drugs over 5 years with positive TRAb. Isolated PBMC RNA provided the starting material for the TCR library. The patients included were those that came from an endocrinology department in Xi'an, China. This specimen consisted of peripheral blood mononuclear cells (PBMCs), obtained when the disease was refractory, from a patient treated with antithyroid drugs. The TCR originated in a female donor with Graves disease.

CDR3 residues: CASSPGRALTF. As DNA, the CDR3 is TGTGCCAGCAGTCCGGGACGAGCCCTCACCTTC. V usage is TRBV12-3 or TRBV12-4 and J usage is TRBJ1-2; a possible D gene is TRBD1 (5 bases). There are 11 residues in the CDR3. The V end lost 5 bases, the J end lost 13 bases, and 14 bases lay between the germline ends.